This TCR beta chain emerged from a study of T cells in Graves' hyperthyroidism and ophthalmopathy. On this clonotype: What it recognizes is unknown.

Study outcomes and limitations: A model built on 13 V-J features separated ophthalmopathy from stable hyperthyroidism.

The germline CDR1 and CDR2 sequences are SGHTA and FQGNSA. This CDR3 is 13 amino acids long. V was clipped by 6 bases and J by 11 bases, with 14 bases between them. The investigators amplified TCR beta CDR3 regions from RNA transcripts. The primer set for the first-round RT-PCR of the TCR CDR3 was HTBI. TCRdb fed the multiplex PCR reads into MiXCR, producing one record per CDR3 protein. The sample has more than 600,000 distinct CDR3 sequences; about 17% are singletons. Sequencing was carried out using blood. The J gene is TRBJ1-6, the V gene TRBV7-2, with D unclear. This receptor was identified in a man in his late teens or twenties with Graves' hyperthyroidism. The CDR3 protein is CASSSHRRPPLHF. The CDR3 DNA sequence: TGTGCCAGCAGTTCGCACCGGAGGCCACCCCTCCACTTT.